Listed here are 26 T cell receptor beta chains from one sample, sequenced in a study of vaccination and CD4 T cells after COVID-19. Once obtained from cultured CD4+ T cells, the DNA was sequenced using the Oncomine TCR Beta short-read assay. TCRdb re-called the PCR reads through MiXCR, storing one row per CDR3 protein. The data show about 20,000 distinct CDR3 sequences, approximately 50% seen once. Which antigens these TCRs recognize remains unknown. As for treatment: roughly 11-day PBMC culture with coronavirus spike peptide pools or control peptides (ViraFEST assay). Sequenced input: CD4+ T cells from blood, cultured in vitro. The source is a human donor who had recovered from COVID-19.

This clonotype showed up just a few times. The genes are TRBV6-1 and TRBJ2-1, with 14 nucleotides matching TRBD2. V was clipped by 5 bases and J by 10 bases; unmatched bases: 10. This CDR3 contains 16 residues. Germline CDR1 MNHNS, CDR2 SASEGT. The CDR3 DNA is TGTGCCAGCAGTCCCGGACTAGCGGGGGGAACAAGAGAGCAGTTCTTC. It specifies CASSPGLAGGTREQFF.

This sequence joins TRBV2 and TRBJ1-6; D might be TRBD1 (5 bases). Trimming removed 10 bases from V and 4 bases from J, with 11 bases in between. Germline V CDR1 and CDR2: SNHLY, FYNNEI. This CDR3 is built from 13 residues. CDR3 region: CATNSGYNSPLHF. DNA of the CDR3: TGTGCCACCAATTCAGGGTATAATTCACCCCTCCACTTT.

The chain couples TRBV20-1 to TRBJ2-3; D tentatively fits TRBD1 or TRBD2 (5 bases each). The CDR3 extends over 13 amino acids. CDR1 DFQATT and CDR2 SNEGSKA come from the germline V gene (reference sequence). The V and J ends lost 1 base and 6 bases respectively, with 11 bases between them. The CDR3 loop is CSARAPGPDTQYF. CDR3 nucleotides: TGCAGTGCTAGAGCGCCGGGACCGGATACGCAGTATTTT.

CDR3 in amino acids: CAWARNPDTAQHF. The CDR3 bases are TGTGCCTGGGCCCGTAACCCAGACACCGCTCAGCATTTT. The gene calls are TRBV30 and TRBJ1-5; D not resolved. Trimming cost V 5 bases and J 13 bases, with 21 bases left between them. Germline V gives CDR1 GTSNPN, CDR2 SVGIG (reference sequence). The CDR3 spans 13 residues.

This clonotype has only one observation. The rearrangement joins TRBV27 to TRBJ2-5; TRBD1 aligns across 8 bases. Losses at the gene ends were 3 bases for V and 5 bases for J; bases not matched to a gene: 5. This CDR3 spans 14 amino acids. Per germline, CDR1 MNHEY and CDR2 SMNVEV (reference sequence). CDR3 coding DNA: TGTGCCAGCAGTTTGTGGGGGACAGGTGAGACCCAGTACTTC. It specifies CASSLWGTGETQYF.

V gene TRBV15 combines with J gene TRBJ2-5; the D call may be TRBD1 or TRBD2 (5 bases each). Per germline, CDR1 LNHNV and CDR2 YYDKDF (reference sequence). Trimming cost V 0 bases and J 1 base, with 9 bases left between them. The CDR3 totals 15 residues. CDR3 DNA sequence: TGTGCCACCAGCAGAGACCCGGGGCCCCAAGAGACCCAGTACTTC. Amino acid sequence: CATSRDPGPQETQYF.

In nucleotides, the CDR3 is TGTGCCAGTACCCGGACAGGAACATCTCTGAACACTGAAGCTTTCTTT. Residues: CASTRTGTSLNTEAFF. This chain uses TRBV7-2 with TRBJ1-1; 7 bases are shared with TRBD1. CDR3 length equals 16 residues. With V trimmed by 9 bases and J by 0 bases, 13 bases remained unmatched. Germline CDR1 and CDR2: SGHTA and FQGNSA.

The chain carries TRBV12-3 or TRBV12-4 and TRBJ1-4; D gene unclear. V was trimmed by 2 bases and J by 0 bases, leaving 10 bases between them. The CDR3 has 16 residues. CDR3 nucleotides: TGTGCCAGCAGTTTACGACGGGGAGCAACTAATGAAAAACTGTTTTTT. Amino acids: CASSLRRGATNEKLFF.

The chain combines TRBV20-1 with TRBJ1-2, with D unresolved. CDR3 length: 11 amino acids. The germline gives CDR1 DFQATT, CDR2 SNEGSKA (reference sequence). Deletions cut 6 bases from V and 4 bases from J, with 9 bases between. For the CDR3, the DNA is TGCAGTGCCTCGGACTTCTATGGCTACACCTTC. Translation: CSASDFYGYTF.

CDR3 nucleotides: TGTGCCAGCATCCTACAGGGGGCGGGTGGCTACACCTTC. Amino acids: CASILQGAGGYTF. The genes are TRBV5-4 and TRBJ1-2, with 9 bases lining up with TRBD1. V was pared by 6 bases and J by 7 bases, with 7 bases of the junction left unmatched. The length of the CDR3 is 13 residues. Germline V CDR1 and CDR2: SGHNT, YYREEE (reference sequence).

V is TRBV28 and J is TRBJ2-5; tentatively, D is TRBD1 (5 bases). V gave up 5 bases and J gave up 0 bases, with 16 bases separating them. The germline V gene has CDR1 MDHEN and CDR2 SYDVKM. The CDR3 is 16 residues long. This CDR3 is CASSPHGQGYQETQYF. CDR3 bases: TGTGCCAGCAGTCCCCACGGGCAGGGCTACCAAGAGACCCAGTACTTC.

This sequence joins TRBV19 and TRBJ1-5; 7 positions match TRBD1. The germline V gene encodes CDR1 LNHDA and CDR2 SQIVND (reference sequence). Unmatched junction bases numbered 5, after V lost 3 bases and J lost 3 bases. This CDR3 spans 15 amino acids. CDR3 DNA sequence: TGTGCCAGTAGTATCCCGGACAGGTCCAATCAGCCCCAGCATTTT. The encoded protein is CASSIPDRSNQPQHF.

In nucleotides, the CDR3 is TGTGCCAGCATCCCGGGACTAGCGAGAAGCTACGAGCAGTACTTC. It yields the protein CASIPGLARSYEQYF. This rearrangement joins TRBV28 to TRBJ2-7; the match to TRBD2 covers 10 bases. Germline V gene lookup returns CDR1 MDHEN and CDR2 SYDVKM. Trimming took 7 bases from V and 3 from J; bases not matched to a gene: 9. This CDR3 is 15 amino acids long.

The chain links TRBV11-2 to TRBJ2-7; possibly TRBD1 for D (5 bases). V was shortened by 3 bases and J by 0 bases, with 9 bases between the two germline ends. This CDR3 region has 14 residues. The V gene's germline CDR1 is SGHAT and CDR2 FQNNGV. The CDR3 spells CASSFRADSYEQYF. CDR3 sequence (DNA): TGTGCCAGCAGCTTCAGGGCAGACTCCTACGAGCAGTACTTC.

The rearrangement links TRBV11-2 to TRBJ2-1; D remains ambiguous. In germline, CDR1 is SGHAT, CDR2 FQNNGV. The V end lost 4 bases, the J end lost 0 bases, and 10 bases lay between the germline ends. The length of the CDR3 is 15 residues. DNA for the CDR3: TGTGCCAGCAGCTCGATCGGCCCCTCCTACAATGAGCAGTTCTTC. It specifies CASSSIGPSYNEQFF.

The chain employs TRBV6-2 or TRBV6-3 and TRBJ2-7; 7 bases fit TRBD1. The ends lost 5 bases at V and 2 bases at J; junction bases unmatched: 6. There are 14 residues in the CDR3. In germline, CDR1 is MNHEY, CDR2 SVGEGT. This CDR3 reads CASSLEQGPYEQYF. The CDR3 coding sequence is TGTGCCAGCAGTCTCGAACAGGGGCCCTACGAGCAGTACTTC.

The gene calls are TRBV28 and TRBJ2-7; 7 positions agree with TRBD1. Germline CDR1 reads MDHEN; CDR2 reads SYDVKM. The CDR3 loop spans 13 amino acids. With V trimmed by 6 bases and J by 2 bases, 4 bases remained unmatched. CDR3 protein: CASRRGTAYEQYF. The DNA of the CDR3 is TGTGCCAGCAGAAGAGGGACAGCCTACGAGCAGTACTTC.

This clonotype occurred a few times. The chain has TRBV20-1 and TRBJ2-5; TRBD2 matches 12 bases. V lost 5 bases and J lost 1; bases outside the gene matches: 5. There are 15 residues in the CDR3. Looked up from germline, CDR1 is DFQATT and CDR2 is SNEGSKA (reference sequence). This chain's CDR3 is CSAASGGALQETQYF. In nucleotides, the CDR3 is TGCAGTGCTGCTAGCGGGGGGGCCCTCCAAGAGACCCAGTACTTC.

The table lists this clonotype with a count of one. The rearrangement joins TRBV27 to TRBJ1-2; D possibly corresponds to TRBD1 (6 bases). CDR3 size: 12 residues. Trimming pared 3 bases from V and 7 bases from J, leaving 9 bases between. The V gene's germline CDR1 is MNHEY and CDR2 SMNVEV (reference sequence). The CDR3 sequence: CASSFTGSGYTF. DNA for the CDR3: TGTGCCAGCAGTTTTACAGGGAGTGGCTACACCTTC.

The chain links TRBV28 to TRBJ1-1; a possible D gene is TRBD1 (5 bases). The CDR3 covers 13 residues. Trimming removed 10 bases at V and 0 bases at J, with 12 bases between. Germline CDR1 MDHEN, CDR2 SYDVKM. CDR3 residues: CATEDRLNTEAFF. For the CDR3, the DNA is TGTGCCACCGAAGACAGACTGAACACTGAAGCTTTCTTT.

This clonotype was seen more than once but under ten times. The chain couples TRBV6-2 or TRBV6-3 to TRBJ1-2; TRBD1 is a possible D gene (5 bases). CDR1 MNHEY and CDR2 SVGEGT come from the germline V gene. V dropped 6 bases and J dropped 7 bases, with 15 bases sitting between them. The CDR3 loop spans 13 amino acids. The CDR3 region is CASRIGHIGGYTF. CDR3 in DNA: TGTGCCAGCAGAATCGGACACATCGGTGGCTACACCTTC.

The CDR3 region has the DNA TGTGCCTGGAGTGTATTGGCAGGGACCGGGGAGCTGTTTTTT. It encodes CAWSVLAGTGELFF. This rearrangement joins TRBV30 to TRBJ2-2; D might be TRBD1 (5 bases). The CDR3 totals 14 residues. Germline CDR1 reads GTSNPN; CDR2 reads SVGIG (reference sequence). V was clipped by 0 bases and J by 5 bases, with 10 bases between them.

V usage is TRBV2 and J usage is TRBJ2-1, with D tentatively TRBD2 (5 bases). The CDR3 totals 13 residues. V was trimmed by 8 bases and J by 0 bases, leaving 8 bases between them. Germline lookup yields CDR1 SNHLY and CDR2 FYNNEI. The CDR3 region has the DNA TGTGCCAGCCAAGGACTCTCCTACAATGAGCAGTTCTTC. This encodes CASQGLSYNEQFF.

The rearrangement links TRBV11-3 to TRBJ1-4; TRBD1 matches at 9 bases. V was clipped by 2 bases and J by 6 bases; unmatched bases: 7. Germline CDR1 is SGHNT and CDR2 is YENEEA. The CDR3 has 16 residues. Here the CDR3 reads CASSLSSGTGHEKLFF. CDR3 DNA: TGTGCCAGCAGCTTATCCTCCGGGACAGGGCATGAAAAACTGTTTTTT.

In this sample, this clonotype turned up a few times. The chain combines TRBV6-1 with TRBJ2-7; TRBD1 agrees at 7 bases. Germline CDR1 reads MNHNS; CDR2 reads SASEGT. CDR3 length: 15 amino acids. V dropped 6 bases and J dropped 3; count of bases not matched to a gene: 11. CDR3 bases: TGTGCCAGCAGACCCAAGGGGGCGATCAACTACGAGCAGTACTTC. Translation: CASRPKGAINYEQYF.

There are a few counts of this clonotype. This chain links TRBV19 with TRBJ1-4; 7 bases are shared with TRBD1. The CDR3 contains 13 residues. The junction had 4 bases not matched to a gene; V was cut back by 10 bases and J by 2 bases. Germline assignment: CDR1 LNHDA and CDR2 SQIVND (reference sequence). DNA for the CDR3: TGTGCCAACCAGGGGGGCACTAATGAAAAACTGTTTTTT. Its translation: CANQGGTNEKLFF.